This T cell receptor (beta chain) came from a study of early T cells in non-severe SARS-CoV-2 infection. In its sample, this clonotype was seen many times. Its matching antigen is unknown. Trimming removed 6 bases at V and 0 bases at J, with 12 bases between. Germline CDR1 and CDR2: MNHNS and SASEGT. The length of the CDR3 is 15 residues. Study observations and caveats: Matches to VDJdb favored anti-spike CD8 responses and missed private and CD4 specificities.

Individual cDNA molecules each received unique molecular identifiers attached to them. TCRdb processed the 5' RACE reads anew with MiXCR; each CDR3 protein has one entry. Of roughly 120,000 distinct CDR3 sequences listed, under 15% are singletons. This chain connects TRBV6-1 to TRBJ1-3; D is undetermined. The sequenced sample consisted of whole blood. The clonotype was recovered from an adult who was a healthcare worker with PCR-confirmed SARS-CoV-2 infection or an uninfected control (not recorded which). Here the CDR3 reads CASRARGLSGNTIYF. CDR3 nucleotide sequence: TGTGCCAGCAGAGCTCGAGGCCTCTCTGGAAACACCATATATTTT.